The 27 T cell receptor beta chains below were found in one sample sequenced in a study of blood T cell repertoires in COVID-19. Assay used: immunoSEQ multiplex PCR; TCRdb lists only in-frame clones, some missing. The profile shows roughly 86,000 clones, 80% to 85% of them singletons. Sequenced material: peripheral blood. Source of these receptors: a man between 60 and 75 years old with acute or convalescent COVID-19.

Worth noting for this clone: A junction boundary mismatches the germline segment, possibly from a read error. The chain employs TRBV5-5 and TRBJ1-3, with D possibly TRBD1 on 6 matching bases. The V gene's germline CDR1 is SGHKS and CDR2 YYEKEE (reference sequence). This CDR3 comprises 11 residues. The CDR3 region has the DNA TGTGCCAGCAGCTTACAGGGCAAACCCGGTTTT. Translating it yields CASSLQGKPGF.

This chain joins TRBV6-2 or TRBV6-3 and TRBJ1-1, with D possibly being TRBD1 (5 bases). CDR1 is MNHEY, CDR2 SVGEGT, per germline. CDR3 length: 14 amino acids. V gave up 6 bases and J gave up 4 bases, with 15 bases separating them. CDR3 in DNA: TGTGCCAGCAGCCCATACGGGGGTGGCACTGAAGCTTTCTTT. Encoded protein: CASSPYGGGTEAFF.

The CDR3 loop reads CASSPTLRTGPNQPQHF. The DNA of the CDR3 is TGTGCCAGTAGTCCAACCCTTCGGACAGGGCCCAATCAGCCCCAGCATTTT. The chain is built from TRBV19 and TRBJ1-5; 8 nucleotides align to TRBD1. V was clipped by 5 bases and J by 3 bases; unmatched bases: 12. The CDR3 is made up of 17 amino acids. CDR1 is LNHDA and CDR2 is SQIVND in the germline V gene (reference sequence).

This chain uses TRBV12-3 or TRBV12-4 with TRBJ1-1; maybe TRBD1 (5 bases). Trimming removed 6 bases at V and 0 bases at J, with 8 bases between. This CDR3 comprises 13 residues. CDR3 in DNA: TGTGCCAGCAGCCTCAGGGTGAACACTGAAGCTTTCTTT. This gives the protein CASSLRVNTEAFF.

V gene TRBV21-1 combines with J gene TRBJ2-7; the table's D call of TRBD1 was not tested on the DNA. TRBV21-1 is designated a pseudogene. The CDR3 contains 18 residues. CDR3 DNA sequence: TGTGCCAGCAGCAAACGAAGAGGGGGCTATTTTAACTACAACGAGCAGTACTTC. Translation: CASSKRRGGYFNYNEQYF.

In this sample, this clone turned up once. This sequence joins TRBV18 and TRBJ1-2; TRBD1 might be the D (5 bases). The CDR3 loop spans 17 amino acids. Trimming shortened V by 4 bases and J by 1 base, and 19 bases separated the two germline ends. Germline-derived CDR1 and CDR2 are KGHSH and LQKENI. The CDR3 here is CASSQTGQPGGNYGYTF. The DNA for the CDR3 is TGTGCCAGCTCACAAACGGGCCAACCGGGGGGTAACTATGGCTACACCTTC.

This clone was seen only a few times. The chain uses TRBV18 and TRBJ2-7; unclear D gene. The CDR3 loop spans 16 amino acids. V lost 0 bases, J lost 5 bases, and 17 bases lay in between. CDR1 is KGHSH and CDR2 is LQKENI in the germline V gene. CDR3 bases: TGTGCCAGCTCACCACCACCGGGTCTTATCAATAACGAGCAGTACTTC. The encoded protein is CASSPPPGLINNEQYF. Using reference TRBV18 and TRBJ2-7 for the parts outside the CDR3, the full variable domain is NAGVMQNPRHLVRRRGQEARLRCSPMKGHSHVYWYRQLPEEGLKFMVYLQKENIIDESGMPKERFSAEFPKEGPSILRIQQVVRGDSAAYFCASSPPPGLINNEQYFGPGTRLTVT.

The J gene is TRBJ1-2, the V gene TRBV19, with 10 bases fitting TRBD1. The CDR3 runs to 14 residues. V lost 3 bases to trimming and J lost 10 bases; unmatched junction nucleotides: 8. Per germline, CDR1 LNHDA and CDR2 SQIVND (reference sequence). DNA for the CDR3: TGTGCCAGTAGTATCGACAGGGGGCTTCGGGACTACACCTTC. Translation gives CASSIDRGLRDYTF.

The chain recombines TRBV29-1 with TRBJ1-6, with 7 bases lining up with TRBD1. The CDR3 is made up of 13 amino acids. Germline V CDR1 and CDR2: SQVTM, ANQGSEA. Trimming removed 6 bases from V and 7 bases from J; junction bases left unmatched: 6. The CDR3 DNA follows: TGCAGCGTCCGACAGGGATGGAATTCACCCCTCCACTTT. This gives the protein CSVRQGWNSPLHF.

This chain uses TRBV5-1 with TRBJ2-1; D may be TRBD2 (5 bases). Trimming removed 0 bases from V and 6 bases from J, with 7 bases in between. The CDR3 is made up of 13 amino acids. Looked up from germline, CDR1 is SGHRS and CDR2 is YFSETQ. The CDR3 loop reads CASSLDSGNEQFF. CDR3 sequence (DNA): TGCGCCAGCAGCTTGGACAGCGGCAATGAGCAGTTCTTC.

The gene calls are TRBV4-1 and TRBJ1-2, with 8 bases lining up with TRBD1. The CDR3 is 15 amino acids. V lost 4 bases to trimming and J lost 2 bases; unmatched junction nucleotides: 6. Germline V lookup: CDR1 MGHRA, CDR2 YSYEKL. The CDR3 DNA reads as TGCGCCAGCAGCCGTGACAGGGGCCTGAACTATGGCTACACCTTC. This translates into CASSRDRGLNYGYTF.

This clone was seen a few times. This chain links TRBV11-3 with TRBJ2-3; 9 bases match TRBD1. The CDR3 runs to 15 residues. Germline CDR1 reads SGHNT; CDR2 reads YENEEA. The V and J ends lost 5 bases and 0 bases, in that order; junction bases with no gene match: 3. The CDR3 here is CASSMGQGSTDTQYF. The CDR3 DNA is TGTGCCAGCAGCATGGGACAGGGAAGCACAGATACGCAGTATTTT.

This clone was counted only a few times. The CDR3 reads CASSLEVRGAYGYTF. The CDR3 nucleotides are TGCGCCAGCAGCTTGGAAGTAAGGGGCGCCTATGGCTACACCTTC. This chain joins TRBV5-1 and TRBJ1-2, with D possibly being TRBD1 (5 bases). V was trimmed by 0 bases and J by 4 bases, leaving 13 bases between them. Germline CDR1 SGHRS, CDR2 YFSETQ. The CDR3 loop spans 15 amino acids.

J is TRBJ2-2 and V is TRBV12-3 or TRBV12-4, with D perhaps TRBD2 (6 bases). Trimming took 3 bases from V and 8 from J, leaving 10 bases between them. This CDR3 is 13 amino acids long. DNA of the CDR3: TGTGCCAGCAGTTTGTCCCGGGGGGGGGAGCTGTTTTTT. Its protein is CASSLSRGGELFF.

This rearrangement joins TRBV2 to TRBJ2-7; possible D gene TRBD1, 6 bases. This CDR3 has 15 amino acids. The V gene's germline CDR1 is SNHLY and CDR2 FYNNEI. Trimming shortened V by 6 bases and J by 4 bases, and 19 bases separated the two germline ends. The CDR3 nucleotides are TGTGCCAGCAGAAGACAACAGGGAAGTTCGTACGAGCAGTACTTC. Amino acid sequence: CASRRQQGSSYEQYF.

The chain couples TRBV6-5 to TRBJ2-1, with 9 positions matching TRBD1. The CDR3 spans 13 residues. Germline loops: CDR1 MNHEY, CDR2 SVGAGI. V lost 6 bases, J lost 8 bases, and 5 bases stayed unmatched. The CDR3 region has the DNA TGTGCCAGCAGACAGGGGGCCCGGGATGAGCAGTTCTTC. The encoded protein is CASRQGARDEQFF.

CDR3 sequence (DNA): TGTGCCATCAGTGTGGACAGGAACGCTGGAGGCTACACCTTC. Protein: CAISVDRNAGGYTF. The chain uses TRBV10-3 and TRBJ1-2, with 7 bases identical to TRBD1. Trimming took 4 bases from V and 8 from J; bases not matched to a gene: 10. This CDR3 is built from 14 residues. Per the germline V gene, CDR1 is ENHRY and CDR2 is SYGVKD.

The genes are TRBV28 and TRBJ1-1; TRBD1 aligns across 8 bases. Per germline, CDR1 MDHEN and CDR2 SYDVKM. There are 14 residues in the CDR3. J gave up 10 bases and V 6 bases, and 13 bases lay outside the gene matches. The CDR3 region is CASRSPQGANAAFF. The CDR3 coding sequence is TGTGCCAGCAGAAGCCCTCAGGGGGCGAACGCAGCTTTCTTT.

In DNA, the CDR3 is TGTGCCAGCAGCGTAGGCGGACAGGTTGCTTCGGGCGGGGAGCTGTTTTTT. Encoded protein: CASSVGGQVASGGELFF. The chain links TRBV9 to TRBJ2-2; 7 bases map to TRBD1. With V trimmed by 0 bases and J by 7 bases, 12 bases remained unmatched. The germline CDR1 and CDR2 sequences are SGDLS and YYNGEE. The CDR3 has 17 amino acids.

V gene TRBV7-6 combines with J gene TRBJ2-7; possible D gene TRBD2, 6 bases. Germline-derived CDR1 and CDR2 are SGHVS and FNYEAQ. The CDR3 sequence is 15 residues long. V was trimmed by 3 bases and J by 0 bases, leaving 12 bases between them. The CDR3 reads CASSFWAGSSYEQYF. CDR3 bases: TGTGCCAGCAGCTTTTGGGCCGGGAGCTCCTACGAGCAGTACTTC.

V usage is TRBV5-4 and J usage is TRBJ2-2; 7 bases map to TRBD2. Germline CDR1 reads SGHNT; CDR2 reads YYREEE (reference sequence). After removal of 4 bases from V and 0 bases from J, the junction contained 3 bases not matched to a gene. There are 15 residues in the CDR3. CDR3 loop: CASSTGGPNTGELFF. CDR3 nucleotide sequence: TGTGCCAGCAGCACGGGGGGTCCGAACACCGGGGAGCTGTTTTTT.

This clone was recorded once. This chain links TRBV19 with TRBJ2-1; 9 nucleotides agree with TRBD1. The germline V gene has CDR1 LNHDA and CDR2 SQIVND (reference sequence). J was trimmed by 7 bases and V by 3 bases; bases with no gene match: 7. The CDR3 consists of 15 residues. In DNA form, the CDR3 reads TGTGCCAGTAGTATGGGTTTCGGGACAGGGAATGAGCAGTTCTTC. It yields the protein CASSMGFGTGNEQFF.

The chain uses TRBV21-1 and TRBJ1-6; the D call of TRBD1 is as the table states it, not checked on the DNA. TRBV21-1 is listed as a pseudogene. The CDR3 is 16 amino acids. The CDR3 nucleotides are TGTGCCAGCAGCAAAAAGGCACAGGGGGCAGTTCCACCCCTCCACTTT. Its translation: CASSKKAQGAVPPLHF.

The rearrangement links TRBV5-1 to TRBJ1-1; TRBD1 agrees at 10 bases. Per germline, CDR1 SGHRS and CDR2 YFSETQ. V gave up 3 bases and J gave up 0 bases; unmatched junction bases: 8. This CDR3 contains 17 residues. CDR3: CASSSGQGVFMNTEAFF. CDR3 DNA sequence: TGCGCCAGCAGCTCCGGACAGGGGGTTTTCATGAACACTGAAGCTTTCTTT.

The chain uses TRBV10-2 and TRBJ2-6; TRBD1 agrees at 7 bases. Per the germline V gene, CDR1 is WSHSY and CDR2 is SAAADI. The CDR3 is 19 residues long. The ends lost 0 bases at V and 4 bases at J; junction bases unmatched: 12. CDR3 in DNA: TGCGCCAGCAGTGAGTCGTCCATTCGACAGGGATCCGGGGCCAACGTCCTGACTTTC. Its translation: CASSESSIRQGSGANVLTF.

The V call is TRBV6-1, the J call TRBJ1-4; 10 bases agree with TRBD1. The CDR3 loop spans 16 amino acids. CDR1 is MNHNS, CDR2 SASEGT, per germline. Trimming cost V 3 bases and J 5 bases; bases outside gene matches: 6. CDR3 amino acids: CASSELSTGGNEKLFF. The CDR3 DNA sequence: TGTGCCAGCAGTGAGTTGTCGACAGGGGGCAATGAAAAACTGTTTTTT.

There are many counts of this clone. The rearrangement joins TRBV5-4 to TRBJ2-7, with 8 positions matching TRBD2. J gave up 5 bases and V 0 bases, and 10 bases lay outside the gene matches. This CDR3 is 16 amino acids long. Germline lookup yields CDR1 SGHNT and CDR2 YYREEE (reference sequence). The CDR3 sequence: CASSLAAGGALNEQYF. Here the CDR3 DNA reads TGTGCCAGCAGCTTGGCGGCGGGGGGCGCTTTGAACGAGCAGTACTTC.